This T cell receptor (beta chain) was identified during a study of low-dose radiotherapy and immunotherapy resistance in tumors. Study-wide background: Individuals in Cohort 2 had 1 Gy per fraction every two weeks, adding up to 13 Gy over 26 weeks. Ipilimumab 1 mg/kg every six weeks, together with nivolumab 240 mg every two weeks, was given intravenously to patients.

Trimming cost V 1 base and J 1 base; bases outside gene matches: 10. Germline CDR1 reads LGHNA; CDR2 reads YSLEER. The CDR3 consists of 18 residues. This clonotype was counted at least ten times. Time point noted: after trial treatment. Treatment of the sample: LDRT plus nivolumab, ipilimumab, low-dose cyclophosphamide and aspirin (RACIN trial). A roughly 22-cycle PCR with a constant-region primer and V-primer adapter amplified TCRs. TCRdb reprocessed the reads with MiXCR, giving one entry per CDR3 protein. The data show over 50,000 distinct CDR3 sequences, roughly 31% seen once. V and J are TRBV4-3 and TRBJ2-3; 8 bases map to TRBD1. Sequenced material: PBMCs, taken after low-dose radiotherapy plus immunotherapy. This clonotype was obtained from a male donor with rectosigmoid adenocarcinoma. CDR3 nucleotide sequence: TGCGCCAGCAGCCAAGCATCGATGGGGGGACAGGGCACAGATACGCAGTATTTT. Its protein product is CASSQASMGGQGTDTQYF.